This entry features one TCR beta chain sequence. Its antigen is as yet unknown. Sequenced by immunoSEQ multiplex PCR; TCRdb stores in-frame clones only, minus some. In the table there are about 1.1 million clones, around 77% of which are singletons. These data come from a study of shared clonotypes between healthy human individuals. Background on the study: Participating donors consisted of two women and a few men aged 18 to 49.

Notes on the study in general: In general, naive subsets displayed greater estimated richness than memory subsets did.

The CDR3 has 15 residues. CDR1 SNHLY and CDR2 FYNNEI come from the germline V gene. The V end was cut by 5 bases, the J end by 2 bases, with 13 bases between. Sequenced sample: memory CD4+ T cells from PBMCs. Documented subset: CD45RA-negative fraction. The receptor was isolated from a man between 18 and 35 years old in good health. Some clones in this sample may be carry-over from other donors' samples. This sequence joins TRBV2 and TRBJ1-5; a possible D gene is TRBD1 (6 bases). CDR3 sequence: CASSYRDFGNQPQHF. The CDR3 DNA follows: TGTGCCAGCAGTTACAGGGATTTCGGCAATCAGCCCCAGCATTTT.